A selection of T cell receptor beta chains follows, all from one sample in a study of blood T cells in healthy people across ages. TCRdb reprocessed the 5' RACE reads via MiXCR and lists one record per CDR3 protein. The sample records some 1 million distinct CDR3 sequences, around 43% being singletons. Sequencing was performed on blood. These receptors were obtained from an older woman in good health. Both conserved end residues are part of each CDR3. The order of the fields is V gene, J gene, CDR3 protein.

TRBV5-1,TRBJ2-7,CASSLGSVGSYEQYF
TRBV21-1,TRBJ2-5,CASTPGPRQETQYF
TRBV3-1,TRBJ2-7,CASSPRLAGVSYEQYF
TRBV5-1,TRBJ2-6,CASSLDASSGANVLTF
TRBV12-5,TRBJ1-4,CASGRGMGDEKLFF
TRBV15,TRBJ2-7,CATSRVTGTGVGEQYF
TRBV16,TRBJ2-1,CASSQTAGGQSRQFF
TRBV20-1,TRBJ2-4,CSARDPGSGRRDIQYF
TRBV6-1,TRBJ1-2,CASSASGQGLGGYTF
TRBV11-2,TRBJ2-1,CASSFPTEGRAGGSSYNEQFF
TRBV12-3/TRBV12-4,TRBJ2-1,CASSLGLEGDNEQFF
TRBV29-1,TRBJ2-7,CSVELGQGGSYEQYF
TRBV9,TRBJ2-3,CASSVATGSSTDTQYF
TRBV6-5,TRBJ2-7,CASSYMGQGTYEQYF
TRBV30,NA,CAWSRTTGLGETQYF
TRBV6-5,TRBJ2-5,CASSPTSGIQETQYF
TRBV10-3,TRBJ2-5,CATLGVKETQYF
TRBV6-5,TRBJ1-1,CASTTRGTGNTEAFF
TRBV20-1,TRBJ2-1,CSAARGSSYDEQFF
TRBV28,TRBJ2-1,CASLGTSHNEQFF
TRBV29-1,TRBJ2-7,CSVLSSYEQYF
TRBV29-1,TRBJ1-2,CSVIGNGDRHYGYTF
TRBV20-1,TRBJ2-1,CSARPHVAGPSREQFF
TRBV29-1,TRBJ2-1,CSVAAGTGKISNEQFF
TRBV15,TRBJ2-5,CATSRATYGTGQETQYF
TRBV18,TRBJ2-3,CASSNLVADTQYF
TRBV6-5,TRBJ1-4,CASSYQTGSNEKLFF
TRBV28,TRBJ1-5,CASSTPDRGNQPQHF
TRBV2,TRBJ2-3,CASSWDRAGTDTQYF
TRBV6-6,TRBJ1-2,CATGTGSYGYTF
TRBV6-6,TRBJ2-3,CASSYPGLAGAGDTQYF
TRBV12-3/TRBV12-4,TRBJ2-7,CASSSQGLLGEQYF
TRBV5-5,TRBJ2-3,CDSSLGGASTDTQYF
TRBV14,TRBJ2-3,CASSQILQLSTDTQYF
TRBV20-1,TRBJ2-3,CSAITGVGTDTQYF
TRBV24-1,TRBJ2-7,CATSEPSRDGGVLPSYEQYF
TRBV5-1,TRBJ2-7,CASSPRWPEAYEQYF
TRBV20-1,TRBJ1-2,CSARVGTTRGYTF
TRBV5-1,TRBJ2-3,CASSGLPLAAGTQYF
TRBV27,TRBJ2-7,CASSYFERQGKDLYEQYF
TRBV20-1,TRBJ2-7,CSALLAGAYEQYF
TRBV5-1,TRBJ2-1,CASNGGQGYNEQFF
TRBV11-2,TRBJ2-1,CASSLVAGDYNEQFF
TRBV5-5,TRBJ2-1,CASSWTGGYNEQFF